This TCR beta chain stems from a study of PD-1 blockade in classical Hodgkin lymphoma. Method: immunoSEQ multiplex PCR; TCRdb's copy keeps in-frame clones and lacks some. Of approximately 20,000 clones listed, roughly 94% were seen once; the top ten hold 5% to 6.5%. Findings and caveats of the study: Healthy donors reportedly exceeded newly diagnosed patients in baseline TCR diversity. There remain no defined causes for the repertoire differences, which possibly reflect disease activity or prior therapy.

This CDR3 is built from 14 residues. Germline-derived CDR1 and CDR2 are SGDLS and YYNGEE. The J segment lost 7 bases and the V segment lost 1 base, leaving 5 bases of the junction unmatched. Time point defined: newly diagnosed, previously untreated cHL patient sample. Peripheral samples used as comparators were newly diagnosed, untreated classical Hodgkin lymphoma PBMCs. Of note for this clone: Its antigen is still unknown.

The TCR comes from a human donor with classical Hodgkin lymphoma. This sequence joins TRBV9 and TRBJ2-1; 7 bases align to TRBD2. Sequenced input: peripheral blood mononuclear cells (PBMCs). CDR3 DNA sequence: TGTGCCAGCAGCGTATCGGGGGGAGGAAATGAGCAGTTCTTC. Amino acid sequence: CASSVSGGGNEQFF.